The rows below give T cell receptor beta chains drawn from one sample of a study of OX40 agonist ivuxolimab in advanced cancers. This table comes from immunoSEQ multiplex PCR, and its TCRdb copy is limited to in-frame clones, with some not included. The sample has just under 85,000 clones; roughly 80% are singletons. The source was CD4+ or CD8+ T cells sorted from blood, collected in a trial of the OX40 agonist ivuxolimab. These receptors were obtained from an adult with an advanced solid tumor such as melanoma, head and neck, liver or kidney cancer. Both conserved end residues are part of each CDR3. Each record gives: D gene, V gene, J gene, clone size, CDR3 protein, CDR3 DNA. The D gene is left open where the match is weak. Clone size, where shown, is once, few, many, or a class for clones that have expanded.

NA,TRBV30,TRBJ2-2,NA,CASKRAGLTGELFF,TGTGCCTCCAAAAGGGCAGGTCTGACCGGGGAGCTGTTTTTT
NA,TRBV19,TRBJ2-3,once,CASSGPGADTQYF,TGTGCCAGTAGTGGTCCGGGGGCAGATACGCAGTATTTT
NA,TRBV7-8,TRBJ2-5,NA,CASSLRGSSYQETQYF,TGTGCCAGCAGCTTAAGAGGGTCGAGTTACCAAGAGACCCAGTACTTC
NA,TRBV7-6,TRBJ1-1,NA,CASSSTGYTEAFF,TGTGCCAGCAGCTCGACAGGTTACACTGAAGCTTTCTTT
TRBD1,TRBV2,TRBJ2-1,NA,CATAGGSYNEQFF,TGTGCCACAGCAGGGGGTTCCTACAATGAGCAGTTCTTC
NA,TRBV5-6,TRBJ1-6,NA,CASSLRNPQGSPLHF,TGTGCCAGCAGCCTGCGGAATCCCCAGGGTTCACCCCTCCACTTT
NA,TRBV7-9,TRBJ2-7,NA,CASSPPGSEREQYF,TGTGCCAGCAGTCCGCCGGGATCCGAGAGAGAGCAGTACTTC
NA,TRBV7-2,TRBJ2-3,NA,CASSLGGRDTQYF,TGTGCCAGCAGCTTAGGAGGCAGGGATACGCAGTATTTT
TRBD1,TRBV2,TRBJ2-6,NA,CASTDSPGQLSGANVLTF,TGTGCCAGCACCGACTCGCCGGGACAGCTTTCTGGGGCCAACGTCCTGACTTTC
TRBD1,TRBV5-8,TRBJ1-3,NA,CASSSWTGRANTIYF,TGTGCCAGCAGCTCGTGGACAGGGAGGGCCAACACCATATATTTT
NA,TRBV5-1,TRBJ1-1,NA,CASSSRPTGNTEAFF,TGCGCCAGCAGCTCGCGCCCCACGGGGAACACTGAAGCTTTCTTT
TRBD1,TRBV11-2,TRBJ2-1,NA,CASRTTGGGSNEQFF,TGTGCCAGCAGAACAACAGGGGGCGGGAGTAATGAGCAGTTCTTC
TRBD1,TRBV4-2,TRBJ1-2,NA,CASVHSARDSANYGYTF,TGTGCCAGCGTCCATTCCGCCCGGGACAGCGCTAACTATGGCTACACCTTC
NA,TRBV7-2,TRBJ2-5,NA,CASSLSVLAGVETQYF,TGTGCCAGCAGCTTATCAGTTTTGGCAGGGGTAGAGACCCAGTACTTC
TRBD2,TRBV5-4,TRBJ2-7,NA,CASSFSSGGAYEQYF,TGTGCCAGCAGCTTCTCTAGCGGGGGGGCCTACGAGCAGTACTTC
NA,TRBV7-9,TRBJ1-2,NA,CASSLDGYGYTF,TGTGCCAGCAGCTTGGACGGCTATGGCTACACCTTC
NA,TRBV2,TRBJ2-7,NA,CASSEEQGPHEQYF,TGTGCCAGCAGTGAGGAACAGGGTCCCCACGAGCAGTACTTC
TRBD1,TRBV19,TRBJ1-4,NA,CASRMIPTQGAREKLFF,TGTGCCAGTAGGATGATTCCAACTCAGGGGGCCCGAGAAAAACTGTTTTTT
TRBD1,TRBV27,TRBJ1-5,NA,CASSRYGTGGSNQPQHF,TGTGCCAGCAGTCGATACGGGACAGGGGGAAGCAATCAGCCCCAGCATTTT
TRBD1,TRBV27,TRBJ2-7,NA,CASSSNRGSYEQYF,TGTGCCAGCAGTTCGAACAGGGGGTCCTACGAGCAGTACTTC
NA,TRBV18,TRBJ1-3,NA,CASSPRNSGEAGNTIYF,TGTGCCAGCTCACCCCGCAACTCAGGGGAGGCTGGAAACACCATATATTTT
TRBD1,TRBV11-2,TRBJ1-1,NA,CASSSSAGQGTEAFF,TGTGCCAGCAGCTCCTCCGCCGGACAGGGAACTGAAGCTTTCTTT
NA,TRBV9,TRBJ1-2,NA,CASSALSGGLTTNYGYTF,TGTGCCAGCAGCGCCCTTTCGGGAGGGCTAACAACTAATTATGGCTACACCTTC
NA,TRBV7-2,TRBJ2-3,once,CASSFRREATDTQYF,TGTGCCAGCAGCTTTCGCAGGGAGGCCACAGATACGCAGTATTTT
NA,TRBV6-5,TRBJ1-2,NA,CASSYSAAIGYTF,TGTGCCAGCAGTTACTCGGCGGCAATCGGCTACACCTTC
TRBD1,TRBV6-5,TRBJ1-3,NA,CASSRDRGSGNTIYF,TGTGCCAGCAGCCGGGACAGGGGATCTGGAAACACCATATATTTT
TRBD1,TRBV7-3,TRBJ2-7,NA,CASSAGQGGYEQYF,TGTGCCAGCAGCGCCGGACAGGGAGGCTACGAGCAGTACTTC
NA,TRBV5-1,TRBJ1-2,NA,CASSLEIQGYGYTF,TGCGCCAGCAGCTTGGAAATTCAGGGCTATGGCTACACCTTC
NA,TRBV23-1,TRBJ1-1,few,CASSRAWGGEMNTEAFF,TGCGCCAGCAGTCGGGCGTGGGGGGGGGAGATGAACACTGAAGCTTTCTTT
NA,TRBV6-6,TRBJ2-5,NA,CASSYLGIQETQYF,TGTGCCAGCAGTTACCTCGGCATCCAAGAGACCCAGTACTTC
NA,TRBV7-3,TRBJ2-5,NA,CASSLSGEETQYF,TGTGCCAGCAGCTTAAGCGGGGAAGAGACCCAGTACTTC
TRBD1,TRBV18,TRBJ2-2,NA,CASSLFQGARTGELFF,TGTGCCAGCTCACTCTTCCAGGGGGCGAGGACCGGGGAGCTGTTTTTT
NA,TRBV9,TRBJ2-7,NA,CASSARGPNEQYF,TGTGCCAGCAGCGCGAGGGGACCCAACGAGCAGTACTTC
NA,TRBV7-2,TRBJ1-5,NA,CASSLWDSFNQPQHF,TGTGCCAGCAGCTTATGGGACTCATTCAATCAGCCCCAGCATTTT
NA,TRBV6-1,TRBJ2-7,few,CASSEAAKGYEQYF,TGTGCCAGCAGTGAAGCAGCAAAGGGTTACGAGCAGTACTTC
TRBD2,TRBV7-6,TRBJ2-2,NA,CASSTGTSGRKGTGELFF,TGTGCCAGCAGCACTGGGACTAGCGGGAGAAAGGGCACCGGGGAGCTGTTTTTT
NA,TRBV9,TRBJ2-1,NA,CASSVGGGGVAYNEQFF,TGTGCCAGCAGCGTAGGTGGGGGAGGTGTCGCCTACAATGAGCAGTTCTTC